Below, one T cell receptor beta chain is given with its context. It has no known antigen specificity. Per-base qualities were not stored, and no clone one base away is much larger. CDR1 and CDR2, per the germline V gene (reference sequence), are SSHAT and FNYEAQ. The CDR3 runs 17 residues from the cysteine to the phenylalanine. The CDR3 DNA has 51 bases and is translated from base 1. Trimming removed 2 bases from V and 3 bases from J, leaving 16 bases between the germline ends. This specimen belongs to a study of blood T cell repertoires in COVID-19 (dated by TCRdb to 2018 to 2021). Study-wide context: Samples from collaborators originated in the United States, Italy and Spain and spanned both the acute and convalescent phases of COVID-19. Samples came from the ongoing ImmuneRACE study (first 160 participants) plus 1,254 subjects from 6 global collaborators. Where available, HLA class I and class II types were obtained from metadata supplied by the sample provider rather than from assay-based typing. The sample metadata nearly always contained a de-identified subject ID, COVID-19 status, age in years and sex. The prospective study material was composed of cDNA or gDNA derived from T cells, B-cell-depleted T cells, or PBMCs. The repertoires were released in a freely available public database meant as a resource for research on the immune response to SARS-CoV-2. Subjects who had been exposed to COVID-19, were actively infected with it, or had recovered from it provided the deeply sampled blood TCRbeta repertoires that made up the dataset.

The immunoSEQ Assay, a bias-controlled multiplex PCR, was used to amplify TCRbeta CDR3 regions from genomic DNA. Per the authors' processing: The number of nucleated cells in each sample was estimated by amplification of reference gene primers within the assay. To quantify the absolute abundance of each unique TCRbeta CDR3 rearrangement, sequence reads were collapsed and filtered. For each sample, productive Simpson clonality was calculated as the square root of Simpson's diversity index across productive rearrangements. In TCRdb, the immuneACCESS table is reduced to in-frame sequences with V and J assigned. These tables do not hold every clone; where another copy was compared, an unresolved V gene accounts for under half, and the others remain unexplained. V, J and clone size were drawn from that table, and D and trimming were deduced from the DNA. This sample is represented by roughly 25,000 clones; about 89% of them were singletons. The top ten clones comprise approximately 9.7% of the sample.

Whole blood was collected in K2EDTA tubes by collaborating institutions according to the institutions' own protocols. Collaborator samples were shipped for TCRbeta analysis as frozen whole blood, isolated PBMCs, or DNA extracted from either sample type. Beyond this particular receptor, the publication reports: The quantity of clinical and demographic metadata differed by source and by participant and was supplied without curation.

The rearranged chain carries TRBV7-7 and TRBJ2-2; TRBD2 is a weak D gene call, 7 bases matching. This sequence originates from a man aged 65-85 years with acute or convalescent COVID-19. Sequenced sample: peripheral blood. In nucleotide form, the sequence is TGTGCCAGCAGCTTAAGTACGGGGGGCGCGGACACCGGGGAGCTGTTTTTT. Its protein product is CASSLSTGGADTGELFF.